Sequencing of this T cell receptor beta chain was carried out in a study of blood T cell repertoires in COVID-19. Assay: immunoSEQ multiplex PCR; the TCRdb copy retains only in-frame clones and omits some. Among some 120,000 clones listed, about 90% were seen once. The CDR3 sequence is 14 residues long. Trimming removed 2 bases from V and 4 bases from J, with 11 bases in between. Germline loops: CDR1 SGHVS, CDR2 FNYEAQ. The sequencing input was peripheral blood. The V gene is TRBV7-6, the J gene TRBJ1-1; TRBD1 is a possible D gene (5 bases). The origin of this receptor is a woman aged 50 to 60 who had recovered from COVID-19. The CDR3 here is CASSLLGAGTEAFF. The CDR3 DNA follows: TGTGCCAGCAGCTTACTAGGGGCTGGCACTGAAGCTTTCTTT.